These 3 T cell receptor beta chains were all obtained from the same sample, sequenced in a study of CD8+CD57+ T cells in acquired aplastic anemia. Genomic DNA, the template, was used for profiling of the TCR beta VDJ and CDR3. Via MiXCR, TCRdb re-called the reads, giving one row per CDR3 protein. The profile shows 130,000 or so distinct CDR3 sequences, about 40% of them singletons. The material sequenced was sorted CD4+, CD8+, or CD8+CD57+ T cells (not recorded which) from PBMCs. The receptors here all came from a human donor in good health, serving as a control.

The sample holds many counts of this clonotype. The chain is built from TRBV2 and TRBJ1-2, with D tentatively TRBD1 (5 bases). Looked up from germline, CDR1 is SNHLY and CDR2 is FYNNEI. This CDR3 has 15 amino acids. V lost 6 bases to trimming and J lost 0 bases, with 14 bases between them. The CDR3 DNA follows: TGTGCCAGCAGCGGGACCGGGACGGCTAACTATGGCTACACCTTC. This translates into CASSGTGTANYGYTF.

The V gene is TRBV25-1, the J gene TRBJ1-1, with a tentative D call TRBD1 (5 bases). Between the trimmed V and J ends, which lost 4 bases and 3 bases, there was a span of 6 bases. Per the germline V gene, CDR1 is MGHDK and CDR2 is SYGVNS. There are 12 residues in the CDR3. The CDR3 protein is CASSAGHTEAFF. DNA for the CDR3: TGTGCCAGCAGTGCAGGGCACACTGAAGCTTTCTTT.

The chain couples TRBV5-1 to TRBJ1-1, with 9 bases that match TRBD1. This CDR3 spans 15 amino acids. V gave up 7 bases and J gave up 3 bases; unmatched junction bases: 10. Per germline, CDR1 SGHRS and CDR2 YFSETQ. CDR3 DNA sequence: TGCGCCAGCTGCCGGGACAGGGTAGTTTACACTGAAGCTTTCTTT. Its translation: CASCRDRVVYTEAFF.